Reported below is one T cell receptor (beta chain). V gave up 10 bases and J gave up 7 bases, with 17 bases separating them. The germline V gene has CDR1 MDHEN and CDR2 SYDVKM. This CDR3 has 13 residues. These data are taken from a study of T cell clones after liver transplantation. Study information: In this trial, immunosuppression withdrawal was attempted within 2 years of liver transplant. A pre-transplant mixed lymphocyte reaction with TCRbeta sequencing defined graft-donor-reactive clones followed in post-transplant blood. Draws occurred before transplant, before withdrawal, and after complete or failed withdrawal.

Using immunoSEQ multiplex PCR, the repertoire was profiled, and TCRdb retains in-frame clones only, with some absent. The table records some 75,000 clones, 75% to 85% of them present only once. Sorting of unstimulated PBMCs yielded separate CD3+CD4+ and CD3+CD8+ fractions. This TCR was sampled from a human donor who received a liver transplant. Sequencing was performed on CD4+ T cells from blood, taken before liver transplant. The rearrangement links TRBV28 to TRBJ2-1, with D unresolved. The CDR3 bases are TGTGCCACCGTAGGGCCCGCAGGAAATGAGCAGTTCTTC. Translation gives CATVGPAGNEQFF.